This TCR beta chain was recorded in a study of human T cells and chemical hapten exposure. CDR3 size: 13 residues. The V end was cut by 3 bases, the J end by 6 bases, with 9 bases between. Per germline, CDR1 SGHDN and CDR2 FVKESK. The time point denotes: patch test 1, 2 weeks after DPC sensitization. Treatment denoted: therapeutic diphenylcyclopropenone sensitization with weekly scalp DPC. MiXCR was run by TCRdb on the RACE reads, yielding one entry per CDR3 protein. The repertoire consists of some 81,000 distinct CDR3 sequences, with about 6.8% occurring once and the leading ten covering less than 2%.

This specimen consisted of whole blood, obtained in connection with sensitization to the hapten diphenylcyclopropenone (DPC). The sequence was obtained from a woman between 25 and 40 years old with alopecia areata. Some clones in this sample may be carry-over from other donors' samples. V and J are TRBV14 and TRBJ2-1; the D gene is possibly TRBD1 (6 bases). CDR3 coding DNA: TGTGCCAGCAGCCATGCCAGGGGCAATGAGCAGTTCTTC. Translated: CASSHARGNEQFF. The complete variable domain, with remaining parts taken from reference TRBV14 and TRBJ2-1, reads EAGVTQFPSHSVIEKGQTVTLRCDPISGHDNLYWYRRVMGKEIKFLLHFVKESKQDESGMPNNRFLAERTGGTYSTLKVQPAELEDSGVYFCASSHARGNEQFFGPGTRLTVL.